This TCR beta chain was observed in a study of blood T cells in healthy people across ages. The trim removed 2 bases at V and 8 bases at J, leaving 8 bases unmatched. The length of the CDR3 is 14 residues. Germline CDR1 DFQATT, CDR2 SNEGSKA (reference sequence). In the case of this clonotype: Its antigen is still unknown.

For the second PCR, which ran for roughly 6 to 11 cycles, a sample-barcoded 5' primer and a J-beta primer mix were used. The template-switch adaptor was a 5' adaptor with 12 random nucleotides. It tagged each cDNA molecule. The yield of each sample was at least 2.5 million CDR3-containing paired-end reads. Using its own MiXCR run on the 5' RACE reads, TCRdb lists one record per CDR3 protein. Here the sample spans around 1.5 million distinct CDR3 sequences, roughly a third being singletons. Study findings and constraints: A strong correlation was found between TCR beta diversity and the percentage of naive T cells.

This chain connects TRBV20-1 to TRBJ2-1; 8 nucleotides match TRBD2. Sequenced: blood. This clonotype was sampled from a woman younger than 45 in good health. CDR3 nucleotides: TGCAGTGCTAGACCCCTTAGCGGGAAATATGAGCAGTTCTTC. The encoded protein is CSARPLSGKYEQFF.